Listed below are T cell receptor beta chains from one sample, sequenced in a study of shared clonotypes between healthy human individuals. The protocol was immunoSEQ multiplex PCR, while the TCRdb copy is restricted to in-frame clones and leaves out a portion. The sample includes roughly 650,000 clones, approximately 96% seen only once; the top ten take roughly 0.12%. Material: naive CD8+ T cells sorted from blood. The source is a woman younger than 45 in good health. The CDR3 runs from the conserved cysteine through the conserved F or W. A D gene is named only where the DNA matches it firmly. Not all rows give a size; the values are once, few, many and, for expanded clones, a class.

V gene: TRBV27
clone size: -
CDR3 length: 11
D gene: -
J gene: TRBJ2-1
CDR3 DNA: TGTGCCAGCACCCTAGGGAATGAGCAGTTCTTC
CDR3 protein: CASTLGNEQFF

V gene: TRBV28
clone size: -
CDR3 length: 13
D gene: -
J gene: TRBJ1-2
CDR3 DNA: TGTGCCAGCAGTTTTTTCGAGGGTGATGGCTACACCTTC
CDR3 protein: CASSFFEGDGYTF

V gene: TRBV9
clone size: once
CDR3 length: 18
D gene: -
J gene: TRBJ2-1
CDR3 DNA: TGTGCCAGCAGCGTTGGAGGTGTGTGGACAGAGAAGCAGGCGGAGCAGTTCTTC
CDR3 protein: CASSVGGVWTEKQAEQFF

V gene: TRBV27
clone size: once
CDR3 length: 16
D gene: TRBD1
J gene: TRBJ1-1
CDR3 DNA: TGTGCCAGCAGTCCCAGGACAGGGTGGGTGAACACTGAAGCTTTCTTT
CDR3 protein: CASSPRTGWVNTEAFF

V gene: TRBV6-1
clone size: -
CDR3 length: 12
D gene: -
J gene: TRBJ2-7
CDR3 DNA: TGTGCCAGCAGTGAGTCCTCCTACGAGCAGTACTTC
CDR3 protein: CASSESSYEQYF

V gene: TRBV11-2
clone size: -
CDR3 length: 14
D gene: TRBD1
J gene: TRBJ2-7
CDR3 DNA: TGTGCCAGCAGCTGGACAGGTCCGCCCTACGAGCAGTACTTC
CDR3 protein: CASSWTGPPYEQYF

V gene: TRBV15
clone size: -
CDR3 length: 16
D gene: -
J gene: TRBJ2-7
CDR3 DNA: TGTGCCACCAGCAGCTCCCCCCCTGCCCTTGCCTACGAGCAGTACTTC
CDR3 protein: CATSSSPPALAYEQYF

V gene: TRBV15
clone size: -
CDR3 length: 14
D gene: -
J gene: TRBJ2-5
CDR3 DNA: TGTGCCACCAGCTTTGGGGCTTCAGCGGAGACCCAGTACTTC
CDR3 protein: CATSFGASAETQYF

V gene: TRBV28
clone size: -
CDR3 length: 13
D gene: -
J gene: TRBJ1-5
CDR3 DNA: TGTGCCAGCAGTTTGGGCCCGGGGCAGCCCCAGCATTTT
CDR3 protein: CASSLGPGQPQHF

V gene: TRBV5-8
clone size: -
CDR3 length: 15
D gene: -
J gene: TRBJ2-7
CDR3 DNA: TGTGCCAGCAGCCCCTCGGAGGCTTCCTCCTACGAGCAGTACTTC
CDR3 protein: CASSPSEASSYEQYF

V gene: TRBV28
clone size: -
CDR3 length: 14
D gene: -
J gene: TRBJ1-2
CDR3 DNA: TGTGCCAGCAGTACGGGTCAGCATAACTATGGCTACACCTTC
CDR3 protein: CASSTGQHNYGYTF

V gene: TRBV7-9
clone size: -
CDR3 length: 13
D gene: TRBD1
J gene: TRBJ2-7
CDR3 DNA: TGTGCCAGCACCTCGGACAGGGGCTACGAGCAGTACTTC
CDR3 protein: CASTSDRGYEQYF

V gene: TRBV27
clone size: -
CDR3 length: 14
D gene: TRBD2
J gene: TRBJ2-7
CDR3 DNA: TGTGCCAGCAAACGGGGGGTAGGGTTCTACGAGCAGTACTTC
CDR3 protein: CASKRGVGFYEQYF

V gene: TRBV19
clone size: once
CDR3 length: 16
D gene: -
J gene: TRBJ1-1
CDR3 DNA: TGTGCCAGTAGTATACCCCCGGGACGGATAAACACTGAAGCTTTCTTT
CDR3 protein: CASSIPPGRINTEAFF

V gene: TRBV11-2
clone size: once
CDR3 length: 15
D gene: TRBD2
J gene: TRBJ2-1
CDR3 DNA: TGTGCCAGCAGCTTAGCTAGCGGGAGACCCGGATGGCAGTTCTTC
CDR3 protein: CASSLASGRPGWQFF

V gene: TRBV29-1
clone size: -
CDR3 length: 12
D gene: -
J gene: TRBJ1-2
CDR3 DNA: TGCAGCGTTGAAAGAGGGGGCTATGGCTACACCTTC
CDR3 protein: CSVERGGYGYTF

V gene: TRBV5-1
clone size: -
CDR3 length: 15
D gene: TRBD1
J gene: TRBJ1-2
CDR3 DNA: TGCGCCAGCAGCGCCGGACAGGGTGAGGCTCGTGGCTACACCTTC
CDR3 protein: CASSAGQGEARGYTF

V gene: TRBV28
clone size: -
CDR3 length: 13
D gene: -
J gene: TRBJ2-1
CDR3 DNA: TGTGCCAGCAGCTTCATACTGAGCAATGAGCAGTTCTTC
CDR3 protein: CASSFILSNEQFF

V gene: TRBV10-3
clone size: -
CDR3 length: 12
D gene: -
J gene: TRBJ2-7
CDR3 DNA: TGTGCCATCCTGGACAGCGCGTACGAGCAGTACTTC
CDR3 protein: CAILDSAYEQYF

V gene: TRBV6-1
clone size: -
CDR3 length: 15
D gene: TRBD1
J gene: TRBJ2-7
CDR3 DNA: TGTGCCAGCAGTGAAACGGACAGGGGAACCTACGAGCAGTACTTC
CDR3 protein: CASSETDRGTYEQYF

V gene: TRBV7-6
clone size: -
CDR3 length: 13
D gene: -
J gene: TRBJ2-1
CDR3 DNA: TGTGCCAGCAGCTTATTGGAAGCGGATGAGCAGTTCTTC
CDR3 protein: CASSLLEADEQFF

V gene: TRBV9
clone size: -
CDR3 length: 17
D gene: TRBD2
J gene: TRBJ2-1
CDR3 DNA: TGTGCCAGCAGCGTAGCTGGGGCTAGCGGGATCTACAATGAGCAGTTCTTC
CDR3 protein: CASSVAGASGIYNEQFF